Included here is one T cell receptor beta chain sequence, with context. Its target is not known. This entry is derived from a study of cytomegalovirus exposure and HLA in healthy donors. Study-level background: Unique TCRs from HLA-typed donors, roughly 87 million of them, were held in an early data release. General observations from the study: In a later analysis, several top co-occurrence clusters appeared linked to parvovirus B19, influenza, CMV and Epstein-Barr virus.

The PCR had 60 Vbeta and 13 Jbeta primers. Libraries were prepared by immunoSEQ multiplex PCR; TCRdb keeps only in-frame clonotypes and omits some of them. The profile shows 83,000 or so clones, about four fifths of them singletons. V was pared by 6 bases and J by 5 bases, with 13 bases between. CDR1 is KGHSH, CDR2 LQKENI, per germline. CDR3 length equals 14 residues. The source material was PBMCs. This receptor was identified in a woman in her twenties or thirties in good health and CMV-seronegative. The chain joins TRBV18 to TRBJ2-2; tentatively, D is TRBD1 (6 bases). The DNA of the CDR3 is TGTGCCAGCTCTCAACCAGGACAGACCGGGGAGCTGTTTTTT. Translating it yields CASSQPGQTGELFF. Using reference TRBV18 and TRBJ2-2 for the parts outside the CDR3, the full variable domain is NAGVMQNPRHLVRRRGQEARLRCSPMKGHSHVYWYRQLPEEGLKFMVYLQKENIIDESGMPKERFSAEFPKEGPSILRIQQVVRGDSAAYFCASSQPGQTGELFFGEGSRLTVL.